This TCR beta chain was recovered during a study of T-cell reconstitution after alpha-beta-depleted transplantation in children. Germline loops: CDR1 MNHNS, CDR2 SASEGT. J was trimmed by 5 bases and V by 7 bases; bases with no gene match: 11. The CDR3 length is 15 residues. The authors prepared the TCRbeta library with unique molecular identifiers. Each CDR3 protein gets one entry after TCRdb re-called the PCR reads with MiXCR. This table has more than 450,000 distinct CDR3 sequences, about 17% appearing once. This clonotype was found a few times. The input for sequencing was PBMCs from the stem cell graft donor, taken from the stem cell graft. This sequence was found in a human donor who donated a stem cell graft to a child with acute lymphoblastic leukemia. The chain is built from TRBV6-1 and TRBJ2-7; 10 bases are a match to TRBD2. CDR3 protein: CASTQAGGPRNEQYF. CDR3 nucleotide sequence: TGTGCCAGCACCCAAGCGGGAGGGCCGAGGAACGAGCAGTACTTC.